This T cell receptor beta chain was retrieved from a study of shared clonotypes between healthy human individuals. General study points: Relative to their counterparts shared across all four donors, non-shared clonotypes exhibited diminished generation probabilities.

On this clone: What it binds is unknown.

The table came from immunoSEQ multiplex PCR; TCRdb's copy has only in-frame clones and leaves some out. The sample consists of some 380,000 clones, about 96% of them appearing once. Both CD45RO+ cells and CCR7-negative CD45RA+ TemRA cells were combined to make up CD8 memory. CDR1 and CDR2 (germline): SGHRS, YFSETQ. J gave up 2 bases and V 0 bases, and 3 bases lay outside the gene matches. The CDR3 runs to 17 residues. The receptor's source is a man between 25 and 39 years old in good health. The J gene is TRBJ2-1, the V gene TRBV5-1; TRBD2 aligns across 12 bases. The sequenced material came from memory CD8+ T cells sorted from blood. The subset was: CD45RO+ cells pooled with CCR7-negative TemRA cells. In DNA, the CDR3 is TGCGCCAGCAGCTTGGGCACTAGCGGGAGGACCTACAATGAGCAGTTCTTC. Translation: CASSLGTSGRTYNEQFF.